This T cell receptor beta chain was sequenced during a study of blood T cell repertoires in COVID-19. Study context: Material from acute and convalescent COVID-19 was sourced from the United States, Italy and Spain. T cells, B-cell-depleted T cells, or PBMCs provided the cDNA or gDNA that served as material.

CDR1 is LNHDA, CDR2 SQIVND, per germline (reference sequence). The CDR3 is 14 amino acids. V shed 5 bases and J 4 bases; nucleotides not matched to a gene: 7. Per the original methods: For nucleated cells, counts were estimated from reference gene primer amplification. The method was immunoSEQ multiplex PCR; TCRdb's version includes in-frame clones alone and lacks a portion of them. Clone size and the V and J calls come from that table; the DNA yielded D and trimming. The sample includes roughly 10,000 clones, roughly 87% of them seen just once. The TCR sequence derives from a man aged 30 to 45 with active or convalescent COVID-19. Sequencing used peripheral blood. The V and J genes are TRBV19 and TRBJ2-7; 8 bases map to TRBD1. CDR3 amino acids: CASSYRTGTYEQYF. The DNA of the CDR3 is TGTGCCAGTAGTTACCGGACAGGGACTTACGAGCAGTACTTC.